These T cell receptor beta chains were read from a single sample in a study of T cells in Graves' hyperthyroidism and ophthalmopathy. MiXCR, run by TCRdb on the multiplex PCR reads, gives a single entry per CDR3 protein. In the table there are hundreds of thousands of distinct CDR3 sequences, approximately 15% of which are singletons. The sequenced material came from blood. Receptors originate from a woman aged 18 to 35 with Graves' hyperthyroidism. The CDR3 runs from the conserved cysteine through the conserved F or W. A D gene is named only where the DNA matches it firmly. Where a row states a size, it is once, few, many or the class of an expanded clone; other rows omit it.

TRBV9	TRBJ1-2	-	few	CASSAGLSRVAYGYTF	TGTGCCAGCAGCGCCGGATTGAGCAGGGTCGCGTATGGCTACACCTTC
TRBV27	TRBJ1-3	TRBD1	few	CASSVRQGGNTIYF	TGTGCCAGCAGTGTAAGACAGGGAGGAAACACCATATATTTT
TRBV30	TRBJ2-5	-	many	CAWSGLGRFLETQYF	TGTGCCTGGAGCGGACTCGGGAGATTTCTGGAGACCCAGTACTTC
TRBV11-2	TRBJ2-7	-	many	CASSLEYTDYEQYF	TGTGCCAGCAGCTTAGAATACACGGACTACGAGCAGTACTTC
TRBV6-5	TRBJ2-1	-	few	CASSYTDVYNEQFF	TGTGCCAGCAGTTACACAGACGTGTACAATGAGCAGTTCTTC
TRBV18	TRBJ2-1	-	-	CASSPPSLRGEQFF	TGTGCCAGCTCACCGCCTAGCTTGCGGGGAGAGCAGTTCTTC
TRBV20-1	TRBJ2-5	-	-	CKAGASGEETQYF	TGCAAGGCGGGGGCTAGCGGAGAAGAGACCCAGTACTTC
TRBV9	TRBJ2-5	TRBD1	many	CASSLLQGQGVTQYF	TGTGCCAGCAGCCTACTCCAGGGACAGGGGGTGACCCAGTACTTC
TRBV6-1	TRBJ1-3	-	few	CASRSGQKRNTIYF	TGTGCCAGCAGGTCAGGACAGAAGAGAAACACCATATATTTT
TRBV12-3/TRBV12-4	TRBJ2-7	-	-	CASSPRRHEQYF	TGTGCCAGCAGTCCCCGCAGGCACGAGCAGTACTTC
TRBV7-2	TRBJ2-7	TRBD1	-	CASSLSGTGVYEQYF	TGTGCCAGCAGCTTGTCCGGGACAGGGGTCTACGAGCAGTACTTC
TRBV6-6	TRBJ2-3	TRBD2	-	CASSYHRTSGGDTQYF	TGTGCCAGCAGTTACCACCGGACTAGCGGGGGAGATACGCAGTATTTT
TRBV24-1	TRBJ2-1	TRBD2	many	CATSGTSGRGSYNEQFF	TGTGCCACCAGTGGGACTAGCGGGAGAGGGTCCTACAATGAGCAGTTCTTC
TRBV9	TRBJ2-1	-	-	CASSVDPAGYNEQFF	TGTGCCAGCAGCGTCGACCCAGCGGGCTACAATGAGCAGTTCTTC
TRBV20-1	TRBJ2-7	-	few	CSARFGNEQYF	TGCAGTGCTAGGTTCGGGAACGAGCAGTACTTC
TRBV13	TRBJ1-1	-	many	CASSPWDGNTEAFF	TGTGCCAGCAGCCCTTGGGACGGAAACACTGAAGCTTTCTTT
TRBV20-1	TRBJ2-7	TRBD1	many	CSASELTGGYEQYF	TGCAGTGCTAGCGAATTGACAGGGGGTTACGAGCAGTACTTC
TRBV2	TRBJ2-7	-	many	CASRLETYEQYF	TGTGCCAGCAGGCTCGAGACCTACGAGCAGTACTTC
TRBV6-1	TRBJ1-5	-	-	CASSPAGEAQPQHF	TGTGCCAGCTCACCCGCAGGGGAGGCCCAGCCCCAGCATTTT
TRBV3-1	TRBJ2-2	-	many	CASSQERTGELFF	TGTGCCAGCAGCCAAGAGAGGACCGGGGAGCTGTTTTTT
TRBV18	TRBJ2-5	-	many	CASSATRVETQYF	TGTGCCAGCTCAGCTACTAGAGTGGAGACCCAGTACTTC
TRBV29-1	TRBJ1-1	-	many	CSVGKVTEAFF	TGCAGCGTAGGTAAGGTCACTGAAGCTTTCTTT
TRBV2	TRBJ2-1	TRBD2	many	CASNVGGATSGSVYNEQFF	TGTGCCAGCAACGTGGGGGGGGCCACTAGCGGGAGCGTGTACAATGAGCAGTTCTTC
TRBV6-1	TRBJ1-1	TRBD1	-	CASSSDQGAAWTEAFF	TGTGCCAGCAGTTCCGACCAGGGGGCGGCATGGACTGAAGCTTTCTTT
TRBV18	TRBJ1-3	TRBD1	few	CASSPRGRGNTIYF	TGTGCCAGCTCACCTAGGGGGCGCGGAAACACCATATATTTT
TRBV7-8	TRBJ2-7	-	-	CASSLSSASAYEQYF	TGTGCCAGCAGCTTAAGTAGCGCTAGCGCCTACGAGCAGTACTTC
TRBV4-3	TRBJ2-2	-	few	CASSHGGWTGELFF	TGCGCCAGCAGTCACGGGGGCTGGACCGGGGAGCTGTTTTTT
TRBV7-9	TRBJ1-6	-	many	CASSLGSYYNSPLHF	TGTGCCAGCAGCTTGGGGTCGTACTATAATTCACCCCTCCACTTT
TRBV20-1	TRBJ1-1	TRBD1	-	CSARDLTTGGLFHMNTEAFF	TGCAGTGCTAGAGATCTGACGACAGGGGGCCTTTTCCACATGAACACTGAAGCTTTCTTT
TRBV20-1	TRBJ1-2	-	many	CSAKDWDERDGYTF	TGCAGTGCTAAAGACTGGGACGAACGAGATGGCTACACCTTC
TRBV5-6	TRBJ2-1	-	many	CASSPTGLPYNEQFF	TGTGCCAGCAGCCCCACCGGCCTACCCTACAATGAGCAGTTCTTC
TRBV28	TRBJ2-7	-	few	CAWGEPSPGEQYF	TGTGCCTGGGGGGAACCCTCCCCGGGGGAGCAGTACTTC
TRBV6-2/TRBV6-3	TRBJ1-5	-	many	CASSYPNGRLSNQPQHF	TGTGCCAGCAGTTACCCTAACGGCCGGCTAAGCAATCAGCCCCAGCATTTT
TRBV12-3/TRBV12-4	TRBJ1-6	-	many	CASSPGTANNSPLHF	TGTGCCAGCAGCCCCGGGACTGCAAATAATTCACCCCTCCACTTT
TRBV20-1	TRBJ2-3	-	many	CSARVGGSSTDTQYF	TGCAGTGCTAGAGTCGGGGGATCAAGCACAGATACGCAGTATTTT
TRBV3-1	TRBJ2-1	-	-	CASSQAGGRGDEQFF	TGTGCCAGCAGCCAAGCTGGGGGCCGAGGGGATGAGCAGTTCTTC
TRBV4-3	TRBJ2-7	-	many	CASSQDRALTTYEQYF	TGCGCCAGCAGCCAAGATCGGGCACTCACTACCTACGAGCAGTACTTC
TRBV28	TRBJ2-3	-	few	CASSLRRGRSTDTQYF	TGTGCCAGCAGTTTACGGCGGGGCCGCTCCACAGATACGCAGTATTTT
TRBV6-2/TRBV6-3	TRBJ2-1	-	-	CASRGPPGMGSGEQFF	TGTGCCAGCAGGGGTCCCCCAGGGATGGGGTCTGGTGAGCAGTTCTTC
TRBV19	TRBJ2-2	TRBD2	-	CASSIPSGRVTNTGELFF	TGTGCCAGTAGTATCCCCAGCGGGAGGGTTACGAACACCGGGGAGCTGTTTTTT
TRBV2	TRBJ2-5	TRBD1	many	CASIGQGRWETQYF	TGTGCCAGCATCGGACAGGGGCGATGGGAGACCCAGTACTTC
TRBV6-2/TRBV6-3	TRBJ2-3	TRBD1	few	CASNIPGQEYTDTQYF	TGTGCCAGCAATATCCCGGGACAGGAGTACACAGATACGCAGTATTTT
TRBV15	TRBJ1-2	TRBD1	few	CATSRDRGFYGYTF	TGTGCCACCAGCAGGGACAGGGGATTCTATGGCTACACCTTC
TRBV2	TRBJ1-2	-	many	CARTRGGLAQRNGYTF	TGTGCCAGGACCAGAGGAGGGTTGGCCCAACGAAATGGCTACACCTTC
TRBV27	TRBJ2-7	TRBD1	many	CASSQGTGGTEQYF	TGTGCCAGTTCTCAAGGGACAGGGGGTACCGAGCAGTACTTC
TRBV29-1	TRBJ2-5	-	many	CSVEDWATHNWGETQYF	TGCAGCGTTGAAGATTGGGCGACACACAACTGGGGAGAGACCCAGTACTTC
TRBV7-2	TRBJ2-1	TRBD1	many	CASSYKLQGKGYNEQFF	TGTGCCAGCAGCTACAAGCTACAGGGGAAAGGGTACAATGAGCAGTTCTTC
TRBV18	TRBJ1-4	TRBD1	many	CASSPPRGTGVEKLFF	TGTGCCAGCTCACCACCCCGCGGGACAGGGGTTGAAAAACTGTTTTTT